This T cell receptor beta chain was sequenced in a study of cytomegalovirus exposure and HLA in healthy donors. Whole-study context: Most donors, around 81% of a few hundred genotyped, fell in the Caucasian-associated ancestry cluster.

As to this clone: Its antigen is still unknown.

Study-wide results and caveats: Across donors, presence/absence analyses took sequencing depth to be roughly uniform.

The study ran its PCR with 60 Vbeta and 13 Jbeta primers. TCRdb's copy holds only in-frame clones and misses some; the assay was immunoSEQ multiplex PCR. The repertoire consists of approximately 110,000 clones, with less than 75% occurring once and the leading ten covering around 4.2%. Germline V gives CDR1 SGHNT, CDR2 YYREEE (reference sequence). This CDR3 contains 16 residues. V lost 1 base to trimming and J lost 5 bases; unmatched junction nucleotides: 6. Sequenced sample: PBMCs. The TCR sequence derives from a woman aged 40 to 50 in good health and CMV-seronegative. The V call is TRBV5-4, the J call TRBJ2-5, with TRBD1 identical over 12 bases. The CDR3 reads CASSLTGTGGVETQYF. The CDR3 region has the DNA TGTGCCAGCAGCTTGACCGGGACAGGGGGCGTGGAGACCCAGTACTTC. The variable domain in full, with the rest retrieved from reference TRBV5-4 and TRBJ2-5, is ETGVTQSPTHLIKTRGQQVTLRCSSQSGHNTVSWYQQALGQGPQFIFQYYREEENGRGNFPPRFSGLQFPNYSSELNVNALELDDSALYLCASSLTGTGGVETQYFGPGTRLLVL.